The clone carrying this T cell receptor beta chain was observed a few times. Antigen specificity is unknown. This specimen belongs to a study of post-analysis software for immune sequencing data. Study findings and constraints: In patients, five TRBV segments were more frequent than in controls, with TRBV5-6, TRBV5-1 and TRBV20-1 among them. Compared with controls, patients showed significantly lower normalized Chao1 diversity. F measure clustering grouped samples strongly by preparation batch.

cDNA libraries for TCR beta contained unique molecular identifiers. TCRdb recomputed calls from the PCR reads with MiXCR, one row per CDR3 protein. The sample has hundreds of thousands of distinct CDR3 sequences, roughly 27% seen once. V was trimmed by 2 bases and J by 4 bases, leaving 11 bases between them. Germline V gene sequence: CDR1 MNHEY, CDR2 SVGAGI. This CDR3 contains 15 residues. The sequencing sample was made of blood. V usage is TRBV6-5 and J usage is TRBJ1-4; TRBD1 is a possible D gene (5 bases). The source of this sequence is a girl aged 10 to 17 with multiple sclerosis. For the CDR3, the DNA is TGTGCCAGCAGTTACGGGGCCGGGTTTAATGAAAAACTGTTTTTT. This gives the protein CASSYGAGFNEKLFF.